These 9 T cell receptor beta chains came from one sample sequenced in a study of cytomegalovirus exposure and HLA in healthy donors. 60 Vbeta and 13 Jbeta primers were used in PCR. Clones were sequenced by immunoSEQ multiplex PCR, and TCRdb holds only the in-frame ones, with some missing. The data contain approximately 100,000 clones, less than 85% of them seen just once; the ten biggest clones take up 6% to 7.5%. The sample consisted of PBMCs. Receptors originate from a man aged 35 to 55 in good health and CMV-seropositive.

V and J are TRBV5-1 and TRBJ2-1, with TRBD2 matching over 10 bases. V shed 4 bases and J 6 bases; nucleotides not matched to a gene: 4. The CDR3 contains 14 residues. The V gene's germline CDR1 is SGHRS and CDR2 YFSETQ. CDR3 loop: CASSLGTSANEQFF. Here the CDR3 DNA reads TGCGCCAGCAGCCTCGGGACTAGCGCCAATGAGCAGTTCTTC.

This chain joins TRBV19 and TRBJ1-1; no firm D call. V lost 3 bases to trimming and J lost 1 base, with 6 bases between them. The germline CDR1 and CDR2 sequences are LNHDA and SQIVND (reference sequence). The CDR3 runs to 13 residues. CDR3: CASSMPGNTEAFF. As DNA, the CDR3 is TGTGCCAGTAGTATGCCAGGGAACACTGAAGCTTTCTTT.

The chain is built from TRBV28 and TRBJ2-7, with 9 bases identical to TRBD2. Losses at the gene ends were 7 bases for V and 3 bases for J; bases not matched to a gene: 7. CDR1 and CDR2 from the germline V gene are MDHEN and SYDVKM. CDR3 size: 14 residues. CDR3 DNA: TGTGCCAGCACCATAGCGGGAGCGGTCTACGAGCAGTACTTC. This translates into CASTIAGAVYEQYF. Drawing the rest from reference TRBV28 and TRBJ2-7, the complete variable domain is DVKVTQSSRYLVKRTGEKVFLECVQDMDHENMFWYRQDPGLGLRLIYFSYDVKMKEKGDIPEGYSVSREKKERFSLILESASTNQTSMYLCASTIAGAVYEQYFGPGTRLTVT.

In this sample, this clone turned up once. The CDR3 loop reads CASGGGDSTDTQYF. DNA for the CDR3: TGCGCCAGCGGCGGCGGCGACAGCACAGATACGCAGTATTTT. The chain links TRBV5-1 to TRBJ2-3; D remains unclear. Germline V gene lookup returns CDR1 SGHRS and CDR2 YFSETQ. CDR3 length: 14 residues. V was cut by 7 bases and J by 0 bases, with 12 bases left in between.

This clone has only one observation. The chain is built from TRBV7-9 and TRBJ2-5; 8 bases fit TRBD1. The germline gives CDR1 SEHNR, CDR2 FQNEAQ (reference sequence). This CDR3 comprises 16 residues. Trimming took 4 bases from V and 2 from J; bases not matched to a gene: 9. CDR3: CASSSQGQGQQETQYF. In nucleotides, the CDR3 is TGTGCCAGCAGCTCACAAGGACAGGGCCAGCAAGAGACCCAGTACTTC.

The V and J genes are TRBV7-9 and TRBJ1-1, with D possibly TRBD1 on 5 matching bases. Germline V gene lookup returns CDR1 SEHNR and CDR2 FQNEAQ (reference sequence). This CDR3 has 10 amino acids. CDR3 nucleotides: TGTTCCGGGGGGGGAACTGAAGCTTTCTTT. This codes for CSGGGTEAFF.

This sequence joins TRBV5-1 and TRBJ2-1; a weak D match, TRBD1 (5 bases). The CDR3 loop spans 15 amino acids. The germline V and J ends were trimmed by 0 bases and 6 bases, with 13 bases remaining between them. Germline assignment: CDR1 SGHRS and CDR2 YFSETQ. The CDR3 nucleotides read TGCGCCAGCAGCTTGGGACAGCTTAGGCTCAATGAGCAGTTCTTC. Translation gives CASSLGQLRLNEQFF.

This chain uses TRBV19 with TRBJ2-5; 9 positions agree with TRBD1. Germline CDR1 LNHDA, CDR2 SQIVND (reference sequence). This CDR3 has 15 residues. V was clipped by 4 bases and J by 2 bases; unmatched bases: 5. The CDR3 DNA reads TGTGCCAGTAGTACACAGGGGGCTTGGCAAGAGACCCAGTACTTC. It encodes CASSTQGAWQETQYF.

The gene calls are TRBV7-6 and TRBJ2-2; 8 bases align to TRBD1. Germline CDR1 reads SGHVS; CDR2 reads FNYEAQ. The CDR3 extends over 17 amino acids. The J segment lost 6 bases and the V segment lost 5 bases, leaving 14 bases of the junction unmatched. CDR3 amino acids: CASSLPSTGARSGELFF. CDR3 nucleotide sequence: TGTGCCAGCAGCCTTCCCTCGACAGGGGCTAGGTCCGGGGAGCTGTTTTTT.